This passage covers 32 T cell receptor beta chains from one sample sequenced in a study of cytomegalovirus exposure and HLA in healthy donors (dated by TCRdb to about 2017). Receptors were amplified or captured by the immunoSEQ multiplex PCR assay. The multiplex PCR relied on a mix of 60 forward primers for TCR Vbeta segments and 13 reverse primers for TCR Jbeta segments. Entries here come from immuneACCESS through TCRdb and include only in-frame sequences with V and J called. Some clones fail to appear in such tables; in the studies checked, an unresolved V gene covers under half of the shortfall, and the cause of the remainder is unknown. This sample lists around 130,000 clones; over 75% were detected once. The ten largest account for 5.5% to 7% of the sample. The sequencing input was PBMCs. The receptors here all came from a woman aged 40 to 49 in good health and CMV-seropositive.

The chain employs TRBV10-1 and TRBJ2-1; TRBD2 matches 12 bases. Trimming removed 0 bases from V and 2 bases from J; junction bases left unmatched: 11. This CDR3 has 20 residues. Germline V CDR1 and CDR2: WNHNN, SYGVQD (reference sequence). CDR3 amino acids: CASSESYFRLAGDPYNEQFF. In DNA form, the CDR3 reads TGCGCCAGCAGTGAGTCGTACTTCAGACTAGCGGGGGATCCCTACAATGAGCAGTTCTTC.

The rearrangement links TRBV13 to TRBJ2-5; unclear D gene. V lost 5 bases, J lost 2 bases, and 9 bases lay in between. Germline CDR1 PRHDT, CDR2 FYEKMQ (reference sequence). The CDR3 is 13 amino acids. CDR3 bases: TGTGCCAGCAGCCCGCAGGATCAAGAGACCCAGTACTTC. Translated, it gives CASSPQDQETQYF.

The V and J genes are TRBV7-2 and TRBJ2-7; 14 bases line up with TRBD2. The CDR3 covers 16 residues. CDR1 and CDR2 from the germline V gene are SGHTA and FQGNSA. V shed 5 bases and J 5 bases; nucleotides not matched to a gene: 8. CDR3 in amino acids: CASSARLAGGKDEQYF. CDR3 coding DNA: TGTGCCAGCAGCGCGAGACTAGCGGGAGGGAAAGACGAGCAGTACTTC. The entire variable domain, with the rest obtained from reference TRBV7-2 and TRBJ2-7, is as follows: GAGVSQSPSNKVTEKGKDVELRCDPISGHTALYWYRQSLGQGLEFLIYFQGNSAPDKSGLPSDRFSAERTGGSVSTLTIQRTQQEDSAVYLCASSARLAGGKDEQYFGPGTRLTVT.

The V and J genes are TRBV28 and TRBJ1-1; 8 bases are shared with TRBD1. This CDR3 has 12 amino acids. V dropped 7 bases and J dropped 4; count of bases not matched to a gene: 2. Per the germline V gene, CDR1 is MDHEN and CDR2 is SYDVKM. The CDR3 spells CASTTGGTEAFF. In DNA, the CDR3 is TGTGCCAGCACCACAGGGGGCACTGAAGCTTTCTTT.

This clone was detected only a few times. This chain uses TRBV27 with TRBJ1-5; 8 bases map to TRBD1. With 5 bases clipped from V and 1 base from J, the junction kept 4 bases outside the gene matches. This CDR3 is built from 15 residues. The germline V gene encodes CDR1 MNHEY and CDR2 SMNVEV (reference sequence). The CDR3 region has the DNA TGTGCCAGCAGTCCGGACAGGGCGAGCAATCAGCCCCAGCATTTT. Translation: CASSPDRASNQPQHF.

This clone was seen a few times. This chain uses TRBV19 with TRBJ2-3; TRBD2 aligns across 10 bases. The CDR3 length is 14 residues. Germline loops: CDR1 LNHDA, CDR2 SQIVND (reference sequence). The V segment lost 7 bases and the J segment 2 bases; nucleotides outside the gene matches: 3. Written as DNA, the CDR3 is TGTGCCAGTACAACTAGCGGGAACACAGATACGCAGTATTTT. Encoded protein: CASTTSGNTDTQYF. The full variable domain, in which reference TRBV19 and TRBJ2-3 provide the parts outside the CDR3, is DGGITQSPKYLFRKEGQNVTLSCEQNLNHDAMYWYRQDPGQGLRLIYYSQIVNDFQKGDIAEGYSVSREKKESFPLTVTSAQKNPTAFYLCASTTSGNTDTQYFGPGTRLTVL.

V is TRBV19 and J is TRBJ1-5; D call uncertain. The CDR3 spans 15 residues. Looked up from germline, CDR1 is LNHDA and CDR2 is SQIVND (reference sequence). Trimming stripped 2 bases from V and 7 bases from J, with 15 bases between. CDR3: CASSIFGRGGQPQHF. In DNA form, the CDR3 reads TGTGCCAGTAGTATATTCGGGCGGGGAGGACAGCCCCAGCATTTT.

This clone appeared a single time. This CDR3 is CASSLGGAPTDTQYF. The CDR3 DNA sequence: TGTGCCAGCAGCCTCGGGGGGGCCCCCACAGATACGCAGTATTTT. The chain has TRBV11-3 and TRBJ2-3, with TRBD2 identical over 8 bases. CDR3 size: 15 residues. J lost 2 bases, V lost 5 bases, and 6 bases had no gene match. CDR1 is SGHNT, CDR2 YENEEA, per germline.

This chain links TRBV5-4 with TRBJ2-5; weak D call: TRBD2 (6 bases). Germline V gives CDR1 SGHNT, CDR2 YYREEE (reference sequence). This CDR3 has 17 amino acids. V was clipped by 0 bases and J by 3 bases, with 18 bases between them. The CDR3 reads CASSLDSRSGTEETQYF. For the CDR3, the DNA is TGTGCCAGCAGCTTGGATTCCCGGTCCGGGACTGAAGAGACCCAGTACTTC.

V gene TRBV7-2 combines with J gene TRBJ1-2; TRBD1 agrees at 7 bases. Per germline, CDR1 SGHTA and CDR2 FQGNSA. This CDR3 comprises 14 residues. Trimming cost V 3 bases and J 7 bases; bases outside gene matches: 8. CDR3 sequence reads: CASSFPDRVGGYTF. The CDR3 nucleotides are TGTGCCAGCAGCTTCCCCGACAGGGTCGGTGGCTACACCTTC.

The chain has TRBV30 and TRBJ2-5, with TRBD1 as a possible D gene (5 bases). Germline CDR1 GTSNPN, CDR2 SVGIG (reference sequence). This CDR3 contains 14 residues. V was clipped by 0 bases and J by 3 bases, with 11 bases between them. The chain's CDR3 is CAWSVQGSEETQYF. The CDR3 nucleotides are TGTGCCTGGAGTGTCCAGGGTTCGGAAGAGACCCAGTACTTC.

The chain is built from TRBV13 and TRBJ1-5, with 7 bases identical to TRBD1. Germline V gene sequence: CDR1 PRHDT, CDR2 FYEKMQ (reference sequence). Trimming took 5 bases from V and 8 from J; bases not matched to a gene: 3. This CDR3 region has 12 residues. In DNA form, the CDR3 reads TGTGCCAGCAGCCCCCAGGGGGAGCCCCAGCATTTT. Its translation: CASSPQGEPQHF.

The genes are TRBV28 and TRBJ2-5; tentative D call: TRBD1 (6 bases). The V and J ends lost 9 bases and 3 bases respectively, with 14 bases between them. The germline V gene has CDR1 MDHEN and CDR2 SYDVKM. This CDR3 region has 13 residues. CDR3 sequence: CASLEQGEETQYF. The CDR3 coding sequence is TGTGCCAGTCTAGAACAGGGAGAAGAGACCCAGTACTTC.

This clone was counted a few times. The chain has TRBV19 and TRBJ2-3, with TRBD2 matching 7 bases. CDR3 length: 16 amino acids. Unmatched junction bases numbered 9, after V lost 6 bases and J lost 0 bases. CDR1 and CDR2 (germline): LNHDA, SQIVND (reference sequence). The CDR3 region is CASSETSAGSTDTQYF. CDR3 DNA sequence: TGTGCCAGTAGCGAAACCTCAGCGGGAAGCACAGATACGCAGTATTTT.

The chain links TRBV5-4 to TRBJ2-7, with 10 bases matching TRBD1. V shed 4 bases, J shed 4 bases, and the junction held 5 bases outside the gene matches. The CDR3 loop spans 14 amino acids. Germline CDR1 and CDR2: SGHNT and YYREEE (reference sequence). The CDR3 DNA reads as TGTGCCAGCAGCCAGACAGGGGGCCTTTACGAGCAGTACTTC. This encodes CASSQTGGLYEQYF.

The chain recombines TRBV25-1 with TRBJ2-2; TRBD1 is a possible D gene (5 bases). The germline CDR1 and CDR2 sequences are MGHDK and SYGVNS. This CDR3 is 16 amino acids long. V shed 1 base and J shed 7 bases, with 16 bases lying between them. CDR3 sequence: CASSEFNGIRGGELFF. The CDR3 DNA follows: TGTGCCAGCAGTGAATTCAACGGTATTAGGGGCGGGGAGCTGTTTTTT.

The chain joins TRBV19 to TRBJ2-3, with 8 bases aligning to TRBD2. Germline CDR1 and CDR2: LNHDA and SQIVND (reference sequence). After removal of 5 bases from V and 2 bases from J, the junction contained 6 bases not matched to a gene. This CDR3 has 15 amino acids. The CDR3 coding sequence is TGTGCCAGTAGTCAACTAGCGGACAACACAGATACGCAGTATTTT. This translates into CASSQLADNTDTQYF. The full variable domain, its missing parts supplied by reference TRBV19 and TRBJ2-3, is DGGITQSPKYLFRKEGQNVTLSCEQNLNHDAMYWYRQDPGQGLRLIYYSQIVNDFQKGDIAEGYSVSREKKESFPLTVTSAQKNPTAFYLCASSQLADNTDTQYFGPGTRLTVL.

This clone appeared a few times. The CDR3 coding sequence is TGTGCCAGCGAGAAAGACACGAACACTGAAGCTTTCTTT. Residues: CASEKDTNTEAFF. The chain carries TRBV6-1 and TRBJ1-1; D remains ambiguous. This CDR3 region has 13 residues. The germline V gene encodes CDR1 MNHNS and CDR2 SASEGT. V was pared by 8 bases and J by 1 base, with 11 bases between.

The V gene is TRBV7-2, the J gene TRBJ2-7, with D perhaps TRBD2 (6 bases). CDR1 and CDR2 (germline): SGHTA, FQGNSA. V was cut by 4 bases and J by 9 bases, with 19 bases left in between. The CDR3 runs 14 residues. CDR3 residues: CASSSLWTGDAQYF. The CDR3 nucleotides are TGTGCCAGCAGCTCCCTATGGACGGGAGACGCGCAGTACTTC.

J is TRBJ2-1 and V is TRBV5-6, with 16 bases matching TRBD2. V was clipped by 4 bases and J by 4 bases; unmatched bases: 8. This CDR3 has 18 residues. CDR1 is SGHDT, CDR2 YYEEEE, per germline. CDR3 sequence reads: CASSKGLAGGPTYNEQFF. The CDR3 nucleotides read TGTGCCAGCAGCAAGGGACTAGCGGGAGGGCCCACATACAATGAGCAGTTCTTC.

The genes are TRBV7-6 and TRBJ1-1; unclear D gene. CDR1 is SGHVS, CDR2 FNYEAQ, per germline. This CDR3 is built from 15 residues. V was trimmed by 4 bases and J by 4 bases, leaving 16 bases between them. This CDR3 reads CASSSALLGSTEAFF. Here the CDR3 DNA reads TGTGCCAGCAGCTCAGCTCTTCTCGGGAGCACTGAAGCTTTCTTT.

The chain joins TRBV2 to TRBJ2-2; weak D call: TRBD2 (6 bases). The ends were cut back, 6 bases at V and 6 bases at J, with 11 bases in the middle. The germline V gene has CDR1 SNHLY and CDR2 FYNNEI. This CDR3 is built from 13 residues. The CDR3 sequence: CASRTTGAGELFF. The CDR3 DNA sequence: TGTGCCAGCAGGACAACGGGAGCCGGGGAGCTGTTTTTT.

This chain connects TRBV7-6 to TRBJ2-5; D perhaps matches TRBD2 (7 bases). Germline lookup yields CDR1 SGHVS and CDR2 FNYEAQ. The CDR3 contains 18 residues. Trimming removed 5 bases from V and 5 bases from J, with 27 bases in between. The CDR3 loop reads CASSQAGGAAALRETQYF. The DNA for the CDR3 is TGTGCCAGCAGCCAAGCTGGGGGGGCTGCAGCGCTACGGGAGACCCAGTACTTC.

In regard to this clone: The sample holds other DNA sequences that translate to the same CDR3. This chain joins TRBV7-9 and TRBJ1-2; tentatively, D is TRBD1 (6 bases). This CDR3 comprises 14 residues. The V gene lost 1 base and the J gene lost 5 bases, with 11 bases spanning the gap. Per germline, CDR1 SEHNR and CDR2 FQNEAQ (reference sequence). In DNA, the CDR3 is TGTGCCAGCAGCTTAGTAGGGGGGGCTTATGGCTACACCTTC. Encoded protein: CASSLVGGAYGYTF. The whole variable domain, filled in from reference TRBV7-9 and TRBJ1-2, reads DTGVSQNPRHKITKRGQNVTFRCDPISEHNRLYWYRQTLGQGPEFLTYFQNEAQLEKSRLLSDRFSAERPKGSFSTLEIQRTEQGDSAMYLCASSLVGGAYGYTFGSGTRLTVV.

The rearrangement joins TRBV5-1 to TRBJ2-7, with 7 bases fitting TRBD1. The CDR3 has 13 residues. Germline CDR1 is SGHRS and CDR2 is YFSETQ. V lost 6 bases, J lost 2 bases, and 5 bases stayed unmatched. CDR3 DNA sequence: TGCGCCAGCATGAGGGACAGCACCTACGAGCAGTACTTC. Protein: CASMRDSTYEQYF. Using reference TRBV5-1 and TRBJ2-7 for the parts outside the CDR3, the full variable domain is KAGVTQTPRYLIKTRGQQVTLSCSPISGHRSVSWYQQTPGQGLQFLFEYFSETQRNKGNFPGRFSGRQFSNSRSEMNVSTLELGDSALYLCASMRDSTYEQYFGPGTRLTVT.

The chain is built from TRBV9 and TRBJ2-4, with a tentative D call TRBD1 (5 bases). This CDR3 has 17 amino acids. Germline lookup yields CDR1 SGDLS and CDR2 YYNGEE. With 0 bases removed from V and 3 bases from J, the gap between germline ends came to 16 bases. DNA of the CDR3: TGTGCCAGCAGCGTAGACCCGCAGGGATCAGGCAAAAACATTCAGTACTTC. Its translation is CASSVDPQGSGKNIQYF. Supplemented by reference TRBV9 and TRBJ2-4, the full variable domain reads DSGVTQTPKHLITATGQRVTLRCSPRSGDLSVYWYQQSLDQGLQFLIQYYNGEERAKGNILERFSAQQFPDLHSELNLSSLELGDSALYFCASSVDPQGSGKNIQYFGAGTRLSVL.

V gene TRBV15 combines with J gene TRBJ2-2; tentative D call: TRBD2 (6 bases). V lost 0 bases, J lost 3 bases, and 17 bases lay in between. Germline V CDR1 and CDR2: LNHNV, YYDKDF (reference sequence). This CDR3 comprises 18 residues. Here the CDR3 reads CATSRDLGTGGYTGELFF. CDR3 coding DNA: TGTGCCACCAGCAGAGATTTGGGGACTGGGGGTTACACCGGGGAGCTGTTTTTT.

The V gene is TRBV7-6, the J gene TRBJ2-3; D remains ambiguous. Germline V lookup: CDR1 SGHVS, CDR2 FNYEAQ. The V end lost 4 bases, the J end lost 0 bases, and 8 bases lay between the germline ends. This CDR3 comprises 14 residues. This CDR3 reads CASSYSRSTDTQYF. DNA for the CDR3: TGTGCCAGCAGCTACTCTCGTAGCACAGATACGCAGTATTTT. The full variable domain, completed using reference TRBV7-6 and TRBJ2-3, is GAGVSQSPRYKVTKRGQDVALRCDPISGHVSLYWYRQALGQGPEFLTYFNYEAQQDKSGLPNDRFSAERPEGSISTLTIQRTEQRDSAMYRCASSYSRSTDTQYFGPGTRLTVL.

The chain combines TRBV10-3 with TRBJ1-2; D unclear. The CDR3 sequence is 15 residues long. From germline, CDR1 is ENHRY and CDR2 SYGVKD. V lost 8 bases to trimming and J lost 4 bases, with 20 bases between them. Written as DNA, the CDR3 is TGTGCCATCCAGGAAGTAGAGGAGGGCACCTATGGCTACACCTTC. Its protein is CAIQEVEEGTYGYTF.

The V call is TRBV28, the J call TRBJ2-5; D is perhaps TRBD1 (6 bases). V shed 4 bases and J shed 2 bases, with 8 bases lying between them. The CDR3 is made up of 13 amino acids. Germline V gives CDR1 MDHEN, CDR2 SYDVKM. CDR3: CASSSGQQETQYF. The CDR3 DNA follows: TGTGCCAGCAGTTCGGGACAACAAGAGACCCAGTACTTC.

In this sample, this clone turned up a few times. The chain couples TRBV7-2 to TRBJ2-7; TRBD2 matches 9 bases. After removal of 4 bases from V and 3 bases from J, the junction contained 10 bases not matched to a gene. The CDR3 has 16 amino acids. The germline V gene encodes CDR1 SGHTA and CDR2 FQGNSA. This CDR3 is CASSSLWRGGNYEQYF. DNA for the CDR3: TGTGCCAGCAGCTCCCTTTGGCGGGGGGGCAACTACGAGCAGTACTTC.

V is TRBV30 and J is TRBJ1-5; maybe TRBD1 (5 bases). The CDR3 is made up of 13 amino acids. Germline V lookup: CDR1 GTSNPN, CDR2 SVGIG (reference sequence). With 2 bases removed from V and 5 bases from J, the gap between germline ends came to 10 bases. CDR3: CAWSWGGDQPQHF. CDR3 DNA: TGTGCCTGGAGTTGGGGCGGGGATCAGCCCCAGCATTTT.